The 20 T cell receptor beta chains below all came from one sample that was sequenced in a study of blood T cells in healthy people across ages. PCR was performed a second time for about 6 to 11 cycles using a sample-barcoded 5' primer and a J-beta primer mix. TCRdb itself ran the 5' RACE reads through MiXCR, one entry per CDR3 protein. The sample includes 800,000 to 950,000 distinct CDR3 sequences, about 29% of them seen just once. This sample was also put to use in a study of T cells of mothers and their children.

The specimen sequenced was blood. Receptor source: a woman aged 40 to 50 in good health.

The chain employs TRBV7-9 and TRBJ2-1; D gene uncertain. The J call may be incorrect, as the DNA end agrees better with TRBJ2-7. Germline lookup yields CDR1 SEHNR and CDR2 FQNEAQ (reference sequence). CDR3 size: 14 residues. In DNA form, the CDR3 reads TGTGCCAGCAGCGAGAGGAGCTCCTACAATGAGCAGTACTTC. Residues: CASSERSSYNEQYF.

Worth noting for this clonotype: The germline gene is not matched at one end of the junction; a read error may be the cause. The rearrangement uses TRBV30 and TRBJ2-2, with D possibly being TRBD1 or TRBD2 (6 bases each). The germline CDR1 and CDR2 sequences are GTSNPN and SVGIG (reference sequence). This CDR3 has 14 amino acids. In nucleotides, the CDR3 is TGTGCTGGGCACGGGGGCCCGAACACCGGGGAGCGGTTTTTT. It translates to CAGHGGPNTGERFF.

This clonotype was detected once. Its ends do not fully match the called genes, so a read error is possible. The J gene is TRBJ1-2, the V gene TRBV28; D is perhaps TRBD1 (6 bases). The CDR3 runs to 14 residues. CDR1 and CDR2 (germline): MDHEN, SYDVKM. CDR3 in DNA: TGTACCAGCAGTTCCCCGGGACAAAGATATGGCTACACCTTC. As protein: CTSSSPGQRYGYTF.

V is TRBV12-3 or TRBV12-4 and J is TRBJ2-1; D ambiguous. The V and J ends lost 3 bases and 2 bases respectively, with 14 bases between them. The CDR3 is made up of 16 amino acids. CDR3 bases: TGTGCCAGCAGTTTGAGAATCGCTATCACCTACAATGAGCAGTTCTTC. Translated: CASSLRIAITYNEQFF.

In the case of this clonotype: A much larger clone lies one base from this, so it may be a read error. CDR3 nucleotide sequence: TGTGCCAGCAGCTTAACAGGCAGGCGACTAACCTACGAGCAGTACTTC. Encoded protein: CASSLTGRRLTYEQYF. The chain couples TRBV7-9 to TRBJ2-7; D is perhaps TRBD1 or TRBD2 (5 bases each). Between the trimmed V and J ends, which lost 2 bases and 2 bases, there was a span of 16 bases. Germline V gene sequence: CDR1 SEHNR, CDR2 FQNEAQ (reference sequence). This CDR3 spans 16 amino acids.

This clonotype was detected only a few times. It may be a read error: a sequence one base away is much more abundant. V and J are TRBV4-1 and TRBJ2-7; 9 nucleotides agree with TRBD2. Germline V lookup: CDR1 MGHRA, CDR2 YSYEKL. This CDR3 has 16 residues. Here the CDR3 reads CANSHPTFRGGDEQYF. Here the CDR3 DNA reads TGCGCCAACAGCCACCCTACGTTTCGCGGGGGGGACGAGCAGTACTTC.

The chain recombines TRBV10-3 with TRBJ2-7; 8 positions agree with TRBD1. The V and J ends lost 6 bases and 6 bases, in that order; junction bases with no gene match: 10. CDR3 size: 14 residues. Germline-derived CDR1 and CDR2 are ENHRY and SYGVKD. Here the CDR3 DNA reads TGTGCCATCAGCACTACACAGGGGGGCTGCGAGCAGTACTTC. Translation gives CAISTTQGGCEQYF.

The V call is TRBV5-1, the J call TRBJ2-1; D not certain. Germline V gives CDR1 SGHRS, CDR2 YFSETQ. Trimming took 0 bases from V and 4 from J, leaving 8 bases between them. This CDR3 region has 14 residues. The CDR3, as DNA: TGCGCCAGCAGCTTGGTGGCAGAATACAATGAGCAGTTCTTC. This translates into CASSLVAEYNEQFF.

A word on this clonotype: Since a much larger clone is just one base distant, this may be a read error. The V call is TRBV12-3 or TRBV12-4, the J call TRBJ2-5, with 7 bases that match TRBD1. CDR3 length equals 14 residues. The CDR3 reads CTSSPGTARETQYF. DNA for the CDR3: TGTACCAGCAGTCCCGGGACAGCGAGGGAGACCCAGTACTTC.

The V call is TRBV7-2, the J call TRBJ2-1; 8 bases align to TRBD2. V gave up 6 bases and J gave up 5 bases; unmatched junction bases: 12. The CDR3 covers 16 residues. Germline V CDR1 and CDR2: SGHTA, FQGNSA. The CDR3 DNA follows: TGTGCCAGCAGACCCGTAGCGGGATACGTGGACAATGAGCAGTTCTTC. This codes for CASRPVAGYVDNEQFF.

Details on this clonotype: This may come from a read error, since a much larger clone is one base off. This chain joins TRBV28 and TRBJ2-5; TRBD1 matches 7 bases. Germline CDR1 MDHEN, CDR2 SYDVKM. This CDR3 region has 12 residues. Losses at the gene ends were 6 bases for V and 13 bases for J; bases not matched to a gene: 11. The CDR3 reads CASSPPGQLAYF. The CDR3 DNA is TGTGCCAGCAGCCCCCCGGGACAGCTGGCGTACTTC.

The table lists this clonotype with many counts. The chain couples TRBV11-1 to TRBJ1-1; TRBD1 might be the D (6 bases). The germline V and J ends were trimmed by 3 bases and 3 bases, with 14 bases remaining between them. Germline lookup yields CDR1 SGHAT and CDR2 FQDESV (reference sequence). The CDR3 totals 15 residues. This CDR3 reads CASSFRTRGDTEAFF. CDR3 sequence (DNA): TGTGCCAGCAGCTTCCGTACCAGGGGAGACACTGAAGCTTTCTTT.

This clonotype has only a few counts. This chain connects TRBV10-2 to TRBJ2-3; no clear D gene. The V and J ends lost 0 bases and 6 bases respectively, with 7 bases between them. The CDR3 is 13 amino acids. The germline CDR1 and CDR2 sequences are WSHSY and SAAADI. DNA of the CDR3: TGCGCCAGCAGTGAGTCCGGATACGATACGCAGTATTTT. This translates into CASSESGYDTQYF.

The chain couples TRBV6-1 to TRBJ1-4, with unresolved D. There are 14 residues in the CDR3. V dropped 6 bases and J dropped 5 bases, with 13 bases sitting between them. In germline, CDR1 is MNHNS, CDR2 SASEGT. CDR3 DNA sequence: TGTGCCAGCAGGGATGGGCCGCTGAATGAAAAACTGTTTTTT. This translates into CASRDGPLNEKLFF.

This clonotype has more than one count but fewer than ten. V usage is TRBV5-6 and J usage is TRBJ1-2; possibly TRBD1 for D (6 bases). Trimming shortened V by 3 bases and J by 0 bases, and 12 bases separated the two germline ends. The CDR3 is 15 amino acids. Germline CDR1 reads SGHDT; CDR2 reads YYEEEE. CDR3 DNA: TGTGCCAGCAGCTCTCGCCGACAGGCTAACTATGGCTACACCTTC. It is translated as CASSSRRQANYGYTF.

V usage is TRBV5-1 and J usage is TRBJ2-4; D is ambiguous. Trimming took off 0 bases at V and 13 bases at J, with 20 bases between the two ends. The CDR3 loop spans 15 amino acids. Per germline, CDR1 SGHRS and CDR2 YFSETQ. CDR3 protein: CASSLDSQSYNEQYF. In DNA, the CDR3 is TGCGCCAGCAGCTTGGACTCACAGAGCTACAATGAGCAGTACTTC.

J is TRBJ2-1 and V is TRBV29-1; TRBD2 might be the D (5 bases). Deletions cut 3 bases from V and 5 bases from J, with 11 bases between. The CDR3 runs 13 residues. Looked up from germline, CDR1 is SQVTM and CDR2 is ANQGSEA. Here the CDR3 DNA reads TGCAGCGTTGATCCTGGACTCAACAATGAGCAGTTCTTC. This sequence encodes CSVDPGLNNEQFF.

This clonotype was recorded a few times. CDR3 sequence: CASSSAVGNSPLHF. CDR3 in DNA: TGCGCCAGCAGCTCTGCTGTGGGTAATTCACCCCTCCACTTT. The chain uses TRBV5-1 and TRBJ1-6; no reliable D call. In germline, CDR1 is SGHRS, CDR2 YFSETQ. The length of the CDR3 is 14 residues. With 3 bases removed from V and 6 bases from J, the gap between germline ends came to 10 bases. The whole variable domain, filled in from reference TRBV5-1 and TRBJ1-6, reads KAGVTQTPRYLIKTRGQQVTLSCSPISGHRSVSWYQQTPGQGLQFLFEYFSETQRNKGNFPGRFSGRQFSNSRSEMNVSTLELGDSALYLCASSSAVGNSPLHFGNGTRLTVT.

The chain links TRBV12-3 or TRBV12-4 to TRBJ1-1; 9 nucleotides agree with TRBD1. Losses at the gene ends were 6 bases for V and 3 bases for J; bases not matched to a gene: 5. This CDR3 has 14 residues. DNA of the CDR3: TGTGCCAGCAGGGGGACAGGGTCTGACACTGAAGCTTTCTTT. Translation gives CASRGTGSDTEAFF.

Of note for this clonotype: A much larger clone differs by one base, so this may be a read error. The conserved phenylalanine or tryptophan is not found at the CDR3 terminus, so this likely reflects a read error. The chain couples TRBV18 to TRBJ2-5; either TRBD1 or TRBD2 may fit D (5 bases each). Deletions cut 3 bases from V and 4 bases from J, with 12 bases between. Looked up from germline, CDR1 is KGHSH and CDR2 is LQKENI. The CDR3 has 14 residues. CDR3 sequence (DNA): TGTGCCAGCTCACCGGGCCTTGGGGGAGAGACCCAGTACCTC. Translating gives CASSPGLGGETQYL.